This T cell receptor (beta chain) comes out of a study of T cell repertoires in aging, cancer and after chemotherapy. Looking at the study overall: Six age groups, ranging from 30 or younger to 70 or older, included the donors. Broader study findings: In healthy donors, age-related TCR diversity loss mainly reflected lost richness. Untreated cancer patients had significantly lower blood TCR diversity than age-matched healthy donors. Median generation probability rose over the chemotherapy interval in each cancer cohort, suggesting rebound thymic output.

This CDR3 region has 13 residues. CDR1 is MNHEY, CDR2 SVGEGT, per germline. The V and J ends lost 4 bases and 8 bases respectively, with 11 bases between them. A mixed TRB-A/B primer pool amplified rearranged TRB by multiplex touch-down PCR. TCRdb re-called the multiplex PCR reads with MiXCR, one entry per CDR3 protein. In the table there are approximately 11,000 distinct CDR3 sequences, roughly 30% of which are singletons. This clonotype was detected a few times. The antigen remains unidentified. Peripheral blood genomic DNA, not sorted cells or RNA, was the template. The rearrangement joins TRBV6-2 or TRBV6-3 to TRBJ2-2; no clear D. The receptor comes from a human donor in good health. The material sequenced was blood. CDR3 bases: TGTGCCAGCAGTTTTCAGTCGGAGGGGGAGCTGTTTTTT. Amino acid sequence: CASSFQSEGELFF.